The entry below describes one T cell receptor (beta chain). The sample belongs to a study of spatial heterogeneity in lung cancer. One entry per CDR3 protein, called by TCRdb with MiXCR from the 5' RACE reads. Of around 110,000 distinct CDR3 sequences listed, 9% to 15% are singletons. The time point is: blood at routine non-recurrence follow-up after resection. Unsorted samples of tumor, nontumor lung or frozen PBMC had their whole RNA sequenced. This CDR3 region has 12 residues. V was clipped by 10 bases and J by 7 bases, with 14 bases between them. Germline CDR1 reads SEHNR; CDR2 reads FQNEAQ (reference sequence).

The material sequenced was PBMCs, taken at follow-up. The chain carries TRBV7-9 and TRBJ2-1; D uncertain. The sequence derives from a male donor with early-stage non-small cell lung cancer. The CDR3 DNA reads as TGTGCCACCATGGTGGTGGCAAATGAGCAGTTCTTC. Translating gives CATMVVANEQFF.